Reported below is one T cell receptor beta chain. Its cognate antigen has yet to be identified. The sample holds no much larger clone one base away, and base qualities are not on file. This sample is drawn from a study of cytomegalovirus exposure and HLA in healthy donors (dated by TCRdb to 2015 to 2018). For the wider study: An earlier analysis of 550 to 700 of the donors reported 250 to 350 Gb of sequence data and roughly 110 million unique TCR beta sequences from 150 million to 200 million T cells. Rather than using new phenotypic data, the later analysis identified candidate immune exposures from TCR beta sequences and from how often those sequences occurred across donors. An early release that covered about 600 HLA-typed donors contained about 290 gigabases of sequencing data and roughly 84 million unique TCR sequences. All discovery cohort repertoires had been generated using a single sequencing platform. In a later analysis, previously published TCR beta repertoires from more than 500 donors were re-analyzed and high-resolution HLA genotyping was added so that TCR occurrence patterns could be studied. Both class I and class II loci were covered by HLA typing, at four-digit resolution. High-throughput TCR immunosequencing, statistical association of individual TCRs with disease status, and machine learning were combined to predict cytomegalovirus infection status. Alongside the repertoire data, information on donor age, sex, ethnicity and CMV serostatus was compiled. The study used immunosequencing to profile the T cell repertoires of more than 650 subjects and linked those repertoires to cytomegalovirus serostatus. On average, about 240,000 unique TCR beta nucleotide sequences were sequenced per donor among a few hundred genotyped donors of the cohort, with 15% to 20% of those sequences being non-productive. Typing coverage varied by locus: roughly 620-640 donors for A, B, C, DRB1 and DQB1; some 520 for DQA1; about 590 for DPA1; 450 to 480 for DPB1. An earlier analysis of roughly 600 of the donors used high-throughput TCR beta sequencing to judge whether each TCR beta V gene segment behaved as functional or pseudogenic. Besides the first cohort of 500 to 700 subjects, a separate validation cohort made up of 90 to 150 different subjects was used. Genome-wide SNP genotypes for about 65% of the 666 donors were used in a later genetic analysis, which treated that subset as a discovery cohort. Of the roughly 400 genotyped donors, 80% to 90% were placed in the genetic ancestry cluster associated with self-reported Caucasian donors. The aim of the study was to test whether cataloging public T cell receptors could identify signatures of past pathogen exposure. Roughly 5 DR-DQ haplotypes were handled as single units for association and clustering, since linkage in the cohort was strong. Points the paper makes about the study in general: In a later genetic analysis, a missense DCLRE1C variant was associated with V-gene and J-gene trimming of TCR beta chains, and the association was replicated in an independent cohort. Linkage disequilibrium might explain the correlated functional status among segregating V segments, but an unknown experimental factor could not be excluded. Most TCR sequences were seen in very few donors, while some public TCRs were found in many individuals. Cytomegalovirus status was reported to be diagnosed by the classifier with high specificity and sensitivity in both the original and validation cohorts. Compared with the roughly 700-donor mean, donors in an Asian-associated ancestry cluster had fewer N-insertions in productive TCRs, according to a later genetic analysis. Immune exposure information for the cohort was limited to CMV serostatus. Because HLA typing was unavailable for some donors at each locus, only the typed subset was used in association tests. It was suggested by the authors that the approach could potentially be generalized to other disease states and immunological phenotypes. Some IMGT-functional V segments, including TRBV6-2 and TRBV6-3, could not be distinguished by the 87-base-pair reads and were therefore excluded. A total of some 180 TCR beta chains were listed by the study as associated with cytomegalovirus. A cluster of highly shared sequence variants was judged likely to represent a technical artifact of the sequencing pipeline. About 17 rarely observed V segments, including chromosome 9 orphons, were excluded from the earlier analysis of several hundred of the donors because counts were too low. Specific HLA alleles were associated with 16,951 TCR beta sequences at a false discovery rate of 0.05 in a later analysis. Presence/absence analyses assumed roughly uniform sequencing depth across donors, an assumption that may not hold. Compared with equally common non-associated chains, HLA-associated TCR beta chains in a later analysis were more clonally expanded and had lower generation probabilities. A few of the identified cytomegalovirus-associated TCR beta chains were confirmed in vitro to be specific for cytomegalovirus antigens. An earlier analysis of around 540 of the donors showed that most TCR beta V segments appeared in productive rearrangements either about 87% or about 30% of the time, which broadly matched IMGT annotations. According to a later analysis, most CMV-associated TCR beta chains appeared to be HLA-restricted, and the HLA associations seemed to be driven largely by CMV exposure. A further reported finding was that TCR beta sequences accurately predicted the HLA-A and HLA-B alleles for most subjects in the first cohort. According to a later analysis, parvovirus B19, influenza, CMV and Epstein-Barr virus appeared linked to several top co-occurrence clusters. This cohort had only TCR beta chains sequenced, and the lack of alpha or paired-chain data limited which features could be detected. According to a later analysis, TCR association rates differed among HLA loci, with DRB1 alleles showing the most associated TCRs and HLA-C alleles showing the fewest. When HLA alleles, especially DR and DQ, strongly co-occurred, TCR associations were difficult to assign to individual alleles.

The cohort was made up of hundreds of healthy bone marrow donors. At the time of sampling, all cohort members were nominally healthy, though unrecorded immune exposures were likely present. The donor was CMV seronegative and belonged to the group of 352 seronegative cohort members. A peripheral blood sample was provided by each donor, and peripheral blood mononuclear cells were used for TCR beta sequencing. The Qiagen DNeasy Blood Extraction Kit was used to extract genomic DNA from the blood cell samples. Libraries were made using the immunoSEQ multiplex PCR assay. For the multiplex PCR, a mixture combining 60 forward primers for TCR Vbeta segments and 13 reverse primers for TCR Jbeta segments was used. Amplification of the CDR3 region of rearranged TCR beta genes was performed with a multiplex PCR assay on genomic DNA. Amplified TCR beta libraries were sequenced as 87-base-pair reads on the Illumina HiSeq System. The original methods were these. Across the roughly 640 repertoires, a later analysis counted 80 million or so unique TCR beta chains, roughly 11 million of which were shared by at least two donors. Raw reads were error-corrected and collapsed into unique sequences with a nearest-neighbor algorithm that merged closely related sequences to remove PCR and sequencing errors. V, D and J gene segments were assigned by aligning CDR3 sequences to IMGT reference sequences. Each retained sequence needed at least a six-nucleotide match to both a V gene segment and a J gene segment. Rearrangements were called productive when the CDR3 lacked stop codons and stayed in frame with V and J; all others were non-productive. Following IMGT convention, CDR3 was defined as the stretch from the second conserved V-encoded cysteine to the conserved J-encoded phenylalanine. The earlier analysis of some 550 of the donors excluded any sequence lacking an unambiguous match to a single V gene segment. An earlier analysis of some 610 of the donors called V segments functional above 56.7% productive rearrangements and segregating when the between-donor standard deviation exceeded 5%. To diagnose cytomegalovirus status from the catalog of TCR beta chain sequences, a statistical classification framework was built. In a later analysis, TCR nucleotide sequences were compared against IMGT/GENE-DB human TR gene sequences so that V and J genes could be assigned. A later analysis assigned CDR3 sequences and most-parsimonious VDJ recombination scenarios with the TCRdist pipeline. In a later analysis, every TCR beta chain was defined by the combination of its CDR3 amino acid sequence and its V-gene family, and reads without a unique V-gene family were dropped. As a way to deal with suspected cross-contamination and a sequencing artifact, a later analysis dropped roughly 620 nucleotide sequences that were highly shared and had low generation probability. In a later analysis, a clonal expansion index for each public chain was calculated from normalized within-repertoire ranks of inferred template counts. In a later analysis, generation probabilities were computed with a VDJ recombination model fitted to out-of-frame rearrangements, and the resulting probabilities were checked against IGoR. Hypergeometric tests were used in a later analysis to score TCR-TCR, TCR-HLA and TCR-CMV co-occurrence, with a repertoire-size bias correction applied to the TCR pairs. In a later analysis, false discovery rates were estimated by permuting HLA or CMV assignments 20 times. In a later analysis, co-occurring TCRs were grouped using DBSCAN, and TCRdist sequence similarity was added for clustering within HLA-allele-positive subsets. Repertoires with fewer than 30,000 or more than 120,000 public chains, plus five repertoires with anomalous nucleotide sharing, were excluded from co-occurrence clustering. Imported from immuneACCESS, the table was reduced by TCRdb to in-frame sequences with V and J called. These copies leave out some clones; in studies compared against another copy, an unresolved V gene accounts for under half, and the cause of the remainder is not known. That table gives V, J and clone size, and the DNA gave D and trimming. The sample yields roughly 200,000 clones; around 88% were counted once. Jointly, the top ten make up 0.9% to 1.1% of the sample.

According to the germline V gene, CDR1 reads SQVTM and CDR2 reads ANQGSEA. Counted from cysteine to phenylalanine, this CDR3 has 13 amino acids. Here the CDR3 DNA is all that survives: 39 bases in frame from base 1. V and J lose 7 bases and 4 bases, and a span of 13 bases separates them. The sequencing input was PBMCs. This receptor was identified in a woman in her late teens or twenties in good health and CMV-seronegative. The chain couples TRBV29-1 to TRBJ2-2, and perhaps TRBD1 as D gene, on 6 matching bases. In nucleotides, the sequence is TGCAGCGGCCAACAGGGCTCCACCGGGGAGCTGTTTTTT. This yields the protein CSGQQGSTGELFF.